This T cell receptor (beta chain) originates from a study of a mutant IDH1 vaccine in newly diagnosed glioma. Study as a whole: Among treated patients, about 62% were male and approximately 40% female, and mean age was approximately 43 years. The therapy given earlier, which was standard therapy, consisted of radiotherapy, temozolomide, or both, and most of the patients received both.

TCRdb's copy holds only in-frame clones and misses some; the assay was immunoSEQ multiplex PCR. Of 40,000 or so clones detected, 70% to 90% appear once; the ten largest clones hold approximately 1.5%. Details on this clone: Its target is unknown.

Sample time point: week 5, during vaccination. Every vaccination contained 300 ug of the mutant IDH1 20-mer peptide and was paired with topical imiquimod. The receptor was derived from a middle-aged man with glioma. The material sequenced was PBMCs, taken from a glioma patient whose treatment included an IDH1 peptide vaccine.

CDR3 nucleotide sequence: TGTGCCAGCCTAGAGGACAGGGCACAAGAGACCCAGTACTTC. Residues: CASLEDRAQETQYF. The genes are TRBV2 and TRBJ2-5; TRBD1 aligns across 8 bases. There are 14 residues in the CDR3. In germline, CDR1 is SNHLY, CDR2 FYNNEI. V lost 8 bases, J lost 2 bases, and 7 bases stayed unmatched.